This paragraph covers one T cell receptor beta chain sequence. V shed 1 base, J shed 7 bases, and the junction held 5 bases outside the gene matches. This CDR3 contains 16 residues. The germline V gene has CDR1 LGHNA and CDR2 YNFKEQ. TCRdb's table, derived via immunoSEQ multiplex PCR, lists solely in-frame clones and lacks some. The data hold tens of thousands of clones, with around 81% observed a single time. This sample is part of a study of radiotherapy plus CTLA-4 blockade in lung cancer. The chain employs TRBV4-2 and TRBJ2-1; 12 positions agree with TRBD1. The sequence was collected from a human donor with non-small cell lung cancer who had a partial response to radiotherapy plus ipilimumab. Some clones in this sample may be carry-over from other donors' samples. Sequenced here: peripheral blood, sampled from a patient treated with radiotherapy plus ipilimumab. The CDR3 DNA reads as TGTGCCAGCAGCCAAGGGTGGGGACAGGGGGCGAATGAGCAGTTCTTC. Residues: CASSQGWGQGANEQFF.